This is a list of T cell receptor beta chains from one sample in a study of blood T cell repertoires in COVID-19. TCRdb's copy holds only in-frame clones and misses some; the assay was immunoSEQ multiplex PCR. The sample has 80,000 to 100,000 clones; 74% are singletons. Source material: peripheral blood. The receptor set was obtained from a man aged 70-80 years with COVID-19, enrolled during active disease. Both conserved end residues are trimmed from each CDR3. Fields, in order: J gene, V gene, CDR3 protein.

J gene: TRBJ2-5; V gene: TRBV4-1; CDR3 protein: ASSQDRTGGIETQY
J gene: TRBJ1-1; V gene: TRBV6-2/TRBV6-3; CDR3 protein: ASSQRPQGEAF
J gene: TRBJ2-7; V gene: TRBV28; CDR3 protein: ASAPYRVHEQY
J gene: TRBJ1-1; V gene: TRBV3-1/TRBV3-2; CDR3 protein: ASSQPGVYTEAF
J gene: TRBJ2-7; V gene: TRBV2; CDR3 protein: ASTTGTGNFYEQY
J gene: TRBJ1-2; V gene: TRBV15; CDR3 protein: ATSRDRQGYGYT
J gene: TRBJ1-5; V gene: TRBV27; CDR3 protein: ASSNLGRINQPQH
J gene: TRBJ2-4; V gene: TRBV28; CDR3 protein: ASSLGPSGGIKNIQY
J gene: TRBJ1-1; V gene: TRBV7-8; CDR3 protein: ASSGGDTEAF
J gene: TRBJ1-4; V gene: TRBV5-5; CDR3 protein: ASSLQPNNEKLF
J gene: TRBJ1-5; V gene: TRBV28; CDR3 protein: ASSQTGGNQPQH
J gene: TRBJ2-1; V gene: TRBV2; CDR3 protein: ASSPDVAHEQF
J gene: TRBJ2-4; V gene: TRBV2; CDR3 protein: ASSEINRGAIQY
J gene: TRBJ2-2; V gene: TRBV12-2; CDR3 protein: ASRLAGIAGTKNTGELF
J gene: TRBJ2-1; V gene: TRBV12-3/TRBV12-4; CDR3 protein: ASSRTEDNEQF
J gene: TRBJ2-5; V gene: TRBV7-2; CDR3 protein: ASSLGQGALETQY
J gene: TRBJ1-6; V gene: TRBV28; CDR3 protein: ASSLFGTGVWSPLH
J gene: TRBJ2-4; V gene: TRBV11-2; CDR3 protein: ASSLEGLIKNIQY
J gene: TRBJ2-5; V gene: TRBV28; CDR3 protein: ASSFVGQGRTQY
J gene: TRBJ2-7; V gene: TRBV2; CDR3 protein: ASSNSPSHEQY
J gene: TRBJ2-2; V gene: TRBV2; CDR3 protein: ASSEALRGTGELF
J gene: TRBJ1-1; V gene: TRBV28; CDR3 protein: ASKRAEGGTEAF
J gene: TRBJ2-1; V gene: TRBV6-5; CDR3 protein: ASSYSNLAGVNEQF
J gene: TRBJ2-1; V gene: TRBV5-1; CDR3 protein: ASSRRTDYNEQF
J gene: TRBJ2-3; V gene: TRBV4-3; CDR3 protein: ASSLTHVDRGEDTQY
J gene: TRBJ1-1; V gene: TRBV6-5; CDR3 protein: ASSYPGTPKAF
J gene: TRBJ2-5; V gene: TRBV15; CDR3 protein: ATSADRLETQY
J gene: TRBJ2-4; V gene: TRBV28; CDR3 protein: ASSPLTRGIQY
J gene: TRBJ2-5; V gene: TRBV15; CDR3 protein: ATSYRGSPRETQY
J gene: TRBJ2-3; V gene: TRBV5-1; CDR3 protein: ASSPRAGSTDTQY
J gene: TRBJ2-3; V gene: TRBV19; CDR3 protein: ASSSSAGIEPDTQY
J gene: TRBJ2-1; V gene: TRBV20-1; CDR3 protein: GGRANEQF
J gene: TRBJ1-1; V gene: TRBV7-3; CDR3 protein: ASSPDRVHTEAF
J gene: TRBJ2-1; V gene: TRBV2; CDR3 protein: ASSGGLADYRGFNEQF
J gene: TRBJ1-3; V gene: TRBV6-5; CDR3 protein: ASRSGGFGNTIY
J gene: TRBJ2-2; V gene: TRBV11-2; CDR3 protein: ASSGQALRTGELF
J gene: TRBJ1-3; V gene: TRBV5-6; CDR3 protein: ASRPGTVGNTIY
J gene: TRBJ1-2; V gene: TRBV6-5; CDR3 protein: ASRRGREGGYT
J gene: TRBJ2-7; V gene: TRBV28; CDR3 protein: ASSLDAAGVREQY
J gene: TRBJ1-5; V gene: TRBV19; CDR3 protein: ATTSNYQPQH
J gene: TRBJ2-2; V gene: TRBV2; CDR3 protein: ASSEGVWGETGELF
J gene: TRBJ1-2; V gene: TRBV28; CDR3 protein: ASSFSGGSFVYGYT